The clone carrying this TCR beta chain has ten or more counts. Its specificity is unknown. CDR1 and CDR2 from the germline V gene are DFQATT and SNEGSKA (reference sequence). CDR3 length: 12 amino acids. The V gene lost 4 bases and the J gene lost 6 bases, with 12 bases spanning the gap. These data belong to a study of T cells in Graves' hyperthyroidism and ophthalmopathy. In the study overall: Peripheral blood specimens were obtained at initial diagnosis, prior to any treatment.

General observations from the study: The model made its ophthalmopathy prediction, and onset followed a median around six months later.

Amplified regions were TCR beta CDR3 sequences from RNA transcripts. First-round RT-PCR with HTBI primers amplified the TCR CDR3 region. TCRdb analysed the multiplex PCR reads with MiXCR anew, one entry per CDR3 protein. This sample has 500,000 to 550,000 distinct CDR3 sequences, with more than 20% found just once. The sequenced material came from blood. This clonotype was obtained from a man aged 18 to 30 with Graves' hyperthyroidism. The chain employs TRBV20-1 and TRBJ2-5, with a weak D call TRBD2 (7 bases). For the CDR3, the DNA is TGCAGTGCTATCTCGGGGGGCAAGACCCAGTACTTC. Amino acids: CSAISGGKTQYF.